This T cell receptor beta chain was captured in a study of T cells in Graves' hyperthyroidism and ophthalmopathy. TCR beta CDR3 sequences were amplified from RNA transcripts. The HTBI primer set served for first-round RT-PCR of the TCR CDR3. One entry per CDR3 protein results from TCRdb running MiXCR on the multiplex PCR reads. The sample includes approximately 600,000 distinct CDR3 sequences, under 20% of them seen just once. Across 18 months, stable Graves' hyperthyroidism was marked by no progression to ophthalmopathy. Every diagnosis used clinical symptoms, serum thyroxine and TRAb, thyroid ultrasound and orbital computed tomography. Details on this clonotype: Its antigen remains unknown.

The CDR3 has 13 amino acids. Germline assignment: CDR1 SGHAT and CDR2 FQNNGV. V shed 1 base and J shed 7 bases, with 7 bases lying between them. Study conclusions and caveats: In blood, most of the thyroid clonotypes expanded above 0.001 were also present. A 13 V-J model separated ophthalmopathy from stable hyperthyroidism.

The receptor comes from a woman in her 30s with Graves' hyperthyroidism. Sequencing was carried out using blood. This chain joins TRBV11-2 and TRBJ2-2; D uncertain. This CDR3 reads CASSLGAGGELFF. The CDR3 DNA follows: TGTGCCAGCAGCTTAGGGGCAGGCGGGGAGCTGTTTTTT.